One sample yielded the 29 T cell receptor beta chains listed below, sequenced in a study of immune evolution from preneoplasia to lung adenocarcinoma. Here immunoSEQ multiplex PCR was the method, and the copy in TCRdb shows in-frame clones only, minus some. The sample holds roughly 4,200 clones, about four fifths seen once. The sequencing sample was made of FFPE adjacent normal lung tissue. The receptor source for this set is a donor of 70 years or more with lung adenocarcinoma.

The chain is built from TRBV29-1 and TRBJ2-7, with no clear D. The CDR3 length is 10 residues. V lost 2 bases and J lost 5, with 4 bases in between. Germline V CDR1 and CDR2: SQVTM, ANQGSEA. CDR3 bases: TGCAGCGTTGAACAGGACGAGCAGTACTTC. Protein product: CSVEQDEQYF.

This chain connects TRBV7-8 to TRBJ2-7, with TRBD2 as a possible D gene (5 bases). The CDR3 runs 13 residues. The germline V gene encodes CDR1 SGHVS and CDR2 FQNEAQ. V gave up 5 bases and J gave up 3 bases, with 11 bases separating them. CDR3 sequence (DNA): TGTGCCAGCAGCGTCGGGAACGGCTACGAGCAGTACTTC. Translated, it gives CASSVGNGYEQYF.

The chain is built from TRBV14 and TRBJ2-1; D perhaps matches TRBD2 (5 bases). This CDR3 region has 15 residues. V was shortened by 6 bases and J by 0 bases, with 12 bases between the two germline ends. The V gene's germline CDR1 is SGHDN and CDR2 FVKESK. The CDR3 coding sequence is TGTGCCAGCAGACACAGCGGATCCTCCTACAATGAGCAGTTCTTC. It yields the protein CASRHSGSSYNEQFF.

V is TRBV5-1 and J is TRBJ2-7, with TRBD2 matching 7 bases. V dropped 5 bases and J dropped 2; count of bases not matched to a gene: 25. The CDR3 covers 20 residues. In germline, CDR1 is SGHRS, CDR2 YFSETQ. The CDR3 reads CASSKSSGTGTGTNPYEQYF. CDR3 DNA: TGCGCCAGCAGTAAATCTTCCGGGACCGGTACCGGGACTAACCCCTACGAGCAGTACTTC. The whole variable domain, remainder taken from reference TRBV5-1 and TRBJ2-7, is KAGVTQTPRYLIKTRGQQVTLSCSPISGHRSVSWYQQTPGQGLQFLFEYFSETQRNKGNFPGRFSGRQFSNSRSEMNVSTLELGDSALYLCASSKSSGTGTGTNPYEQYFGPGTRLTVT.

In its sample, this clone was seen once. V is TRBV30 and J is TRBJ1-1; 7 bases are shared with TRBD1. This CDR3 region has 13 residues. Germline values: CDR1 GTSNPN, CDR2 SVGIG (reference sequence). V lost 2 bases to trimming and J lost 8 bases; unmatched junction nucleotides: 8. DNA for the CDR3: TGTGCCTGGAGTAGGGGGCATAATCCCGAAGCTTTCTTT. Amino acids: CAWSRGHNPEAFF.

This sequence joins TRBV18 and TRBJ2-1; D unclear. The length of the CDR3 is 16 residues. The V end lost 3 bases, the J end lost 0 bases, and 12 bases lay between the germline ends. Germline V gene sequence: CDR1 KGHSH, CDR2 LQKENI. DNA of the CDR3: TGTGCCAGCTCACCCAGTACGCCAACCTCCTACAATGAGCAGTTCTTC. Its protein product is CASSPSTPTSYNEQFF.

This sequence joins TRBV11-1 and TRBJ1-5; D is ambiguous. CDR3 length: 14 amino acids. The ends were cut back, 1 base at V and 1 base at J, with 5 bases in the middle. The germline V gene encodes CDR1 SGHAT and CDR2 FQDESV (reference sequence). The CDR3 here is CASSLDGSNQPQHF. Here the CDR3 DNA reads TGTGCCAGCAGCTTAGATGGCAGCAATCAGCCCCAGCATTTT.

The chain links TRBV11-2 to TRBJ2-5; tentatively, D is TRBD1 (6 bases). CDR3 size: 15 residues. V dropped 5 bases and J dropped 2 bases, with 15 bases sitting between them. CDR1 SGHAT and CDR2 FQNNGV come from the germline V gene. CDR3 protein: CASSIRRGRQETQYF. The CDR3 nucleotides read TGTGCCAGCAGCATCCGTAGGGGGAGACAAGAGACCCAGTACTTC.

The chain links TRBV9 to TRBJ2-1, with D unresolved. CDR3 length: 13 residues. Trimming cost V 1 base and J 5 bases, with 7 bases left between them. The germline CDR1 and CDR2 sequences are SGDLS and YYNGEE. The CDR3 spells CASSVRQDNEQFF. The CDR3 nucleotides are TGTGCCAGCAGCGTACGTCAGGACAATGAGCAGTTCTTC.

V gene TRBV7-2 combines with J gene TRBJ2-5; a weak D match, TRBD2 (5 bases). Trimming stripped 5 bases from V and 4 bases from J, with 14 bases between. CDR1 is SGHTA and CDR2 is FQGNSA in the germline V gene. This CDR3 region has 14 residues. The CDR3 loop is CASSRTVGLETQYF. The CDR3 DNA is TGTGCCAGCAGCAGGACTGTAGGTTTAGAGACCCAGTACTTC.

The rearrangement uses TRBV7-9 and TRBJ2-7, with unresolved D. Trimming removed 1 base from V and 2 bases from J, with 12 bases in between. CDR3 length equals 15 residues. Germline V gives CDR1 SEHNR, CDR2 FQNEAQ (reference sequence). CDR3 DNA sequence: TGTGCCAGCAGCTTAGGTCCAGCGAGAACCTACGAGCAGTACTTC. Translating it yields CASSLGPARTYEQYF.

The CDR3 loop reads CASSSDPGRPTDTQYF. The CDR3 bases are TGTGCCAGCAGCTCTGACCCGGGACGGCCGACAGATACGCAGTATTTT. This chain links TRBV7-2 with TRBJ2-3; D may be TRBD1 or TRBD2 (5 bases each). Germline lookup yields CDR1 SGHTA and CDR2 FQGNSA. The CDR3 spans 16 residues. Trimming took off 4 bases at V and 3 bases at J, with 17 bases between the two ends.

A few counts support this clone. The chain carries TRBV11-2 and TRBJ1-1, with D perhaps matching TRBD1 (6 bases). Germline CDR1 reads SGHAT; CDR2 reads FQNNGV. V lost 6 bases and J 6 bases, leaving 17 bases between the germline ends. This CDR3 is built from 14 residues. The CDR3 DNA follows: TGTGCCAGCAGTCAGATAGGGAGGGGGGCTGAAGCTTTCTTT. Translated, it gives CASSQIGRGAEAFF. The variable domain in full, with the rest retrieved from reference TRBV11-2 and TRBJ1-1, is EAGVAQSPRYKIIEKRQSVAFWCNPISGHATLYWYQQILGQGPKLLIQFQNNGVVDDSQLPKDRFSAERLKGVDSTLKIQPAKLEDSAVYLCASSQIGRGAEAFFGQGTRLTVV.

In DNA, the CDR3 is TGTGCCCGGAAGGAGGCAGCTGGAAACACCATATATTTT. It encodes CARKEAAGNTIYF. The rearrangement joins TRBV30 to TRBJ1-3; D is undetermined. Germline assignment: CDR1 GTSNPN and CDR2 SVGIG (reference sequence). Trimming left V 8 bases short and J 2 bases short, with 13 bases between. The CDR3 spans 13 residues.

This chain joins TRBV2 and TRBJ2-7; TRBD1 might be the D (5 bases). Germline CDR1 reads SNHLY; CDR2 reads FYNNEI. The CDR3 extends over 12 amino acids. The ends were cut back, 3 bases at V and 3 bases at J, with 6 bases in the middle. The CDR3 bases are TGTGCCAGCAGTGACAGGGTCTACGAGCAGTACTTC. It translates to CASSDRVYEQYF. The full variable domain, its missing parts supplied by reference TRBV2 and TRBJ2-7, is EPEVTQTPSHQVTQMGQEVILRCVPISNHLYFYWYRQILGQKVEFLVSFYNNEISEKSEIFDDQFSVERPDGSNFTLKIRSTKLEDSAMYFCASSDRVYEQYFGPGTRLTVT.

This clone was seen more than once but under ten times. The chain recombines TRBV5-1 with TRBJ1-2; D is uncertain. In germline, CDR1 is SGHRS, CDR2 YFSETQ. V was shortened by 7 bases and J by 4 bases, with 14 bases between the two germline ends. The CDR3 sequence is 13 residues long. The CDR3 coding sequence is TGCGCCAGCCGACCCTCTGGCCTCTATGGCTACACCTTC. Translating gives CASRPSGLYGYTF.

The rearrangement uses TRBV5-1 and TRBJ2-1, with D possibly being TRBD1 (5 bases). Germline CDR1 is SGHRS and CDR2 is YFSETQ. The CDR3 consists of 15 residues. The V and J ends lost 3 bases and 2 bases respectively, with 12 bases between them. CDR3 sequence: CASSSLGATYNEQFF. In DNA form, the CDR3 reads TGCGCCAGCAGCTCCCTAGGGGCTACCTACAATGAGCAGTTCTTC.

The V gene is TRBV9, the J gene TRBJ2-1; D perhaps matches TRBD2 (6 bases). The CDR3 length is 14 residues. Germline V gene sequence: CDR1 SGDLS, CDR2 YYNGEE. The V end lost 3 bases, the J end lost 9 bases, and 16 bases lay between the germline ends. CDR3 loop: CASSARDSSSEQFF. The CDR3 DNA follows: TGTGCCAGCAGCGCACGGGACTCCTCCAGTGAGCAGTTCTTC.

The J gene is TRBJ1-2, the V gene TRBV4-3, with 9 bases identical to TRBD1. The CDR3 runs to 15 residues. V was pared by 4 bases and J by 5 bases, with 8 bases of the junction left unmatched. Germline V gene data show CDR1 as LGHNA and CDR2 as YSLEER. DNA of the CDR3: TGCGCCAGCAGCCCCGGAGGACAGGGGAGATATGGCTACACCTTC. Translation gives CASSPGGQGRYGYTF.

This chain links TRBV7-3 with TRBJ2-5; no reliable D call. Germline V gives CDR1 SGHTA, CDR2 FQGTGA. The CDR3 has 13 residues. V was shortened by 6 bases and J by 5 bases, with 13 bases between the two germline ends. The CDR3 loop is CASSSQASETQYF. The CDR3, as DNA: TGTGCCAGCAGTTCCCAGGCATCGGAGACCCAGTACTTC.

The chain has TRBV7-2 and TRBJ1-5; 8 nucleotides agree with TRBD1. The V segment lost 1 base and the J segment 4 bases; nucleotides outside the gene matches: 3. Germline V gene data show CDR1 as SGHTA and CDR2 as FQGNSA. The CDR3 extends over 15 amino acids. Here the CDR3 reads CASSLEWTGNQPQHF. CDR3 in DNA: TGTGCCAGCAGCTTAGAATGGACAGGGAATCAGCCCCAGCATTTT.

This clone was picked up a small number of times. CDR3 protein: CASSRETQETQYF. As DNA, the CDR3 is TGTGCCAGCTCTCGTGAGACTCAAGAGACCCAGTACTTC. The chain is built from TRBV6-6 and TRBJ2-5; unclear D gene. V lost 8 bases and J lost 2, with 12 bases in between. The CDR3 length is 13 residues. Germline CDR1 is MNHNY and CDR2 is SVGAGI (reference sequence).

This clone was counted once. The genes are TRBV19 and TRBJ2-2; 7 nucleotides line up with TRBD1. Germline lookup yields CDR1 LNHDA and CDR2 SQIVND (reference sequence). This CDR3 has 15 amino acids. The junction had 7 bases not matched to a gene; V was cut back by 5 bases and J by 4 bases. CDR3 sequence: CASSARTGSTGELFF. The DNA for the CDR3 is TGTGCCAGTAGTGCCAGGACAGGATCCACCGGGGAGCTGTTTTTT.

The rearrangement joins TRBV30 to TRBJ1-2; weak D call: TRBD1 (6 bases). This CDR3 region has 13 residues. Germline CDR1 reads GTSNPN; CDR2 reads SVGIG (reference sequence). Trimming pared 2 bases from V and 8 bases from J, leaving 15 bases between. CDR3 coding DNA: TGTGCCTGGAGTTTGGACAGTAGGCTAGGCTACACCTTC. Protein: CAWSLDSRLGYTF.

The sample holds a few counts of this clone. J is TRBJ1-1 and V is TRBV10-1; 9 nucleotides line up with TRBD1. V shed 3 bases and J 4 bases; nucleotides not matched to a gene: 6. The CDR3 spans 15 residues. Germline V gene data show CDR1 as WNHNN and CDR2 as SYGVQD (reference sequence). Here the CDR3 DNA reads TGCGCCAGCAGTGAAAATTGGGGACAGGGCACTGAAGCTTTCTTT. Translated, it gives CASSENWGQGTEAFF.

Only one count was recorded for this clone. The germline gene is not matched at one end of the junction; a read error may be the cause. The chain joins TRBV7-7 to TRBJ1-1; D gene ambiguous. Per the germline V gene, CDR1 is SSHAT and CDR2 is FNYEAQ (reference sequence). CDR3 length: 13 amino acids. The CDR3 DNA is TGTGCTAGCAGCTTAGACATGAACACTGAAGCTTTCTTT. Protein: CASSLDMNTEAFF.

This clone has a handful of counts. This chain joins TRBV4-2 and TRBJ2-1; 10 bases line up with TRBD2. The V gene's germline CDR1 is LGHNA and CDR2 YNFKEQ. The CDR3 has 15 amino acids. The junction had 7 bases not matched to a gene; V was cut back by 4 bases and J by 7 bases. The CDR3, as DNA: TGTGCCAGCAGCCTAAAGCGGGAGGGCGGAAATGAGCAGTTCTTC. The encoded protein is CASSLKREGGNEQFF.

The chain couples TRBV11-2 to TRBJ2-7, with 10 bases identical to TRBD1. After removal of 4 bases from V and 3 bases from J, the junction contained 0 bases not matched to a gene. Looked up from germline, CDR1 is SGHAT and CDR2 is FQNNGV. The CDR3 extends over 13 amino acids. The CDR3 sequence: CASSWTGGYEQYF. The CDR3 DNA is TGTGCCAGCAGCTGGACAGGGGGCTACGAGCAGTACTTC.

V usage is TRBV2 and J usage is TRBJ2-7; 8 bases align to TRBD1. J was trimmed by 6 bases and V by 6 bases; bases with no gene match: 7. Germline V gene sequence: CDR1 SNHLY, CDR2 FYNNEI. The CDR3 covers 13 residues. CDR3: CASRGTGSGEQYF. CDR3 DNA: TGTGCCAGCAGGGGGACAGGTTCGGGCGAGCAGTACTTC.